The rows below give T cell receptor beta chains drawn from one sample of a study of shared clonotypes between healthy human individuals. This table comes from immunoSEQ multiplex PCR, and its TCRdb copy is limited to in-frame clones, with some not included. The sample yields around 720,000 clones, around 73% seen once. The sample taken for sequencing was memory CD4+ T cells sorted from blood. All receptors derive from a woman younger than 45 in good health. CDR3s include the opening cysteine and the closing phenylalanine or tryptophan. A D gene is named only where the DNA matches it firmly. Where a row states a size, it is once, few, many or the class of an expanded clone; other rows omit it.

cdr3_aa cdr3_nt clone_size v_call d_call j_call
CASSYSRNTEAFF TGTGCCAGCAGTTACTCCCGGAACACTGAAGCTTTCTTT . TRBV6-5 . TRBJ1-1
CASSSYRDASGNTIYF TGTGCCAGCAGCTCCTACAGGGACGCCTCTGGAAACACCATATATTTT many TRBV7-9 . TRBJ1-3
CASSLLAGGINEQYF TGCGCCAGCAGCTTGTTGGCAGGGGGGATCAACGAGCAGTACTTC . TRBV5-1 . TRBJ2-7
CASRALESSYEQYF TGTGCCAGCAGGGCCCTAGAGAGCTCCTACGAGCAGTACTTC . TRBV6-1 . TRBJ2-7
CASSDNSKGLAGSYNEQFF TGTGCCAGCAGCGACAACTCTAAAGGACTAGCGGGGTCCTACAATGAGCAGTTCTTC . TRBV9 TRBD2 TRBJ2-1
CASSDGSLSPGIEQYF TGTGCCAGCAGTGATGGTAGCCTAAGCCCGGGCATCGAGCAGTACTTC . TRBV25-1 . TRBJ2-7
CASFRSGRPSYEQYF TGTGCCAGCTTTAGAAGCGGGAGGCCTTCCTACGAGCAGTACTTC . TRBV27 TRBD2 TRBJ2-7
CAISESEAEAFF TGTGCCATCAGTGAGTCGGAGGCTGAAGCTTTCTTT . TRBV10-3 . TRBJ1-1
CASRLLDPGELFF TGTGCCAGCAGGCTGCTAGATCCCGGGGAGCTGTTTTTT . TRBV2 . TRBJ2-2
CASRSGTGGWNTEAFF TGTGCCAGCAGGTCCGGGACAGGGGGGTGGAACACTGAAGCTTTCTTT . TRBV5-4 TRBD1 TRBJ1-1
CASSSTGLGTEAFF TGCGCCAGCAGCTCCACAGGGCTTGGCACTGAAGCTTTCTTT . TRBV5-1 . TRBJ1-1
CASSTQGYGYTF TGTGCCAGCAGTACTCAGGGCTATGGCTACACCTTC . TRBV2 . TRBJ1-2
CASNSGQGSINEQFF TGCGCCAGCAACTCCGGACAGGGATCCATCAATGAGCAGTTCTTC . TRBV5-1 TRBD1 TRBJ2-1
CAGTRAALAKNIQYF TGTGCCGGGACGAGGGCGGCCTTAGCCAAAAACATTCAGTACTTC . TRBV5-8 . TRBJ2-4
CASSLFTGEDGGYTF TGCGCCAGCAGCTTGTTTACCGGGGAAGATGGTGGCTACACCTTC many TRBV5-1 . TRBJ1-2
CASSASLGPQETQYF TGTGCCAGCAGCGCCTCCTTGGGTCCTCAAGAGACCCAGTACTTC . TRBV9 . TRBJ2-5
CASSRSGQRETQYF TGTGCCAGCAGCCGTAGCGGGCAGAGGGAGACCCAGTACTTC . TRBV28 TRBD2 TRBJ2-5
CASSIRDSPSGNTIYF TGTGCCAGTAGTATCCGGGACAGCCCATCTGGAAACACCATATATTTT . TRBV19 TRBD1 TRBJ1-3
CASSWTGGNEQYF TGTGCCAGCAGCTGGACAGGGGGAAACGAGCAGTACTTC . TRBV5-4 TRBD1 TRBJ2-7
CSVGEGGDTQYF TGCAGCGTTGGGGAGGGGGGCGATACGCAGTATTTT . TRBV29-1 . TRBJ2-3
CASSPQGRSDETQYF TGTGCCAGCAGCCCCCAGGGGCGGAGCGATGAGACCCAGTACTTC . TRBV7-8 . TRBJ2-5
CASSYSRGNRGPQHF TGTGCCAGCAGTTACTCGCGGGGGAACCGGGGGCCCCAGCATTTT . TRBV6-5 . TRBJ1-5
CSAIKDRAGNTIYF TGCAGCGCAATCAAGGACAGGGCTGGAAACACCATATATTTT . TRBV29-1 TRBD1 TRBJ1-3
CASSLSTGWAGANVLTF TGTGCCAGCAGTTTATCTACCGGCTGGGCTGGGGCCAACGTCCTGACTTTC many TRBV27 . TRBJ2-6
CASSLGGQQKTLGQYF TGTGCCAGCAGCTTAGGTGGGCAACAGAAAACTCTCGGGCAGTACTTC . TRBV11-2 . TRBJ2-7
CASSDDGRSYEQYF TGTGCCAGCAGTGATGACGGACGCTCCTACGAGCAGTACTTC . TRBV25-1 . TRBJ2-7
CSVRRRQREADTQYF TGCAGCGTTCGCCGGAGGCAGCGGGAGGCCGATACGCAGTATTTT . TRBV29-1 TRBD2 TRBJ2-3
CASSTPLGDGYTF TGTGCCAGCAGTACTCCCCTCGGGGATGGCTACACCTTC . TRBV27 . TRBJ1-2
CASSSRYSGRIAKNIQYF TGTGCCAGCAGCTCACGATATAGCGGAAGAATAGCCAAAAACATTCAGTACTTC . TRBV28 . TRBJ2-4
CASSWGLAGTYNEQFF TGCGCCAGCAGCTGGGGACTAGCGGGAACCTACAATGAGCAGTTCTTC . TRBV5-1 TRBD2 TRBJ2-1
CAISERDENIQYF TGTGCCATCAGTGAGAGGGACGAAAACATTCAGTACTTC . TRBV10-3 . TRBJ2-4
CASSLWAAGEYEKLFF TGTGCCAGCAGCTTATGGGCCGCAGGGGAGTATGAAAAACTGTTTTTT few TRBV7-2 . TRBJ1-4
CASSQGRLAGGGDTQYF TGTGCCAGCAGCCAAGGCCGACTAGCGGGAGGAGGAGATACGCAGTATTTT once TRBV4-2 TRBD2 TRBJ2-3
CASSATSRFGDEQFF TGTGCCAGCAGTGCGACTAGTCGGTTTGGGGATGAGCAGTTCTTC . TRBV2 . TRBJ2-1
CASSFRGSYNEQFF TGTGCCAGCAGTTTTCGCGGTTCCTACAATGAGCAGTTCTTC . TRBV6-5 . TRBJ2-1